These T cell receptor beta chains were read from a single sample in a study of response to subunit inactivated influenza vaccine. TCRdb reanalysed the RT-PCR reads using MiXCR and keeps one entry per CDR3 protein. The sample lists roughly 790,000 distinct CDR3 sequences; approximately 21% were seen once. The source was PBMCs from blood, collected around 5 days after vaccination. The origin of the receptors is a man in his forties or fifties who received an inactivated influenza vaccine. Each CDR3 is given with its conserved first and last residue. D genes are given only for firm matches. The size entry is marked missing in some rows and otherwise reads once, few, many or a size class.

V	D	size	J	length	DNA	CDR3
TRBV7-2	-	many	TRBJ2-5	14	TGTGCCAGCAGCTGGACAGAGTTCCAAGAGACCCAGTACTTC	CASSWTEFQETQYF
TRBV6-2/TRBV6-3	-	-	TRBJ2-1	12	TGTGCCAGCAGTCCGGAGAACAATGAGCAGTTCTTC	CASSPENNEQFF
TRBV5-1	-	few	TRBJ2-7	14	TGCGCCAGCAGCCGAGCGACCAGGTCCTACGAGCAGTACTTC	CASSRATRSYEQYF
TRBV5-1	TRBD1	-	TRBJ2-3	15	TGCGCCAGCAGCTTGGTGGGACAGGGAATAGATACGCAGTATTTT	CASSLVGQGIDTQYF
TRBV27	-	-	TRBJ1-6	14	TGTGCCAGCAGTATTCAGGGGTACAATTCACCCCTCCACTTT	CASSIQGYNSPLHF
TRBV12-3/TRBV12-4	TRBD1	few	TRBJ1-3	14	TGTGCCAGCACCAGGACAGGGCCTGGAAACACCATATATTTT	CASTRTGPGNTIYF
TRBV20-1	-	many	TRBJ1-6	13	TGCAGTGCTGAGCGACAGACTAATTCACCCCTCCACTTT	CSAERQTNSPLHF
TRBV12-3/TRBV12-4	-	-	TRBJ2-1	13	TGTGCCAGCAGTTTGTTCGGGGGCAATGAGCAGTTCTTC	CASSLFGGNEQFF
TRBV29-1	TRBD2	many	TRBJ2-4	11	TGCAGCGTTGACGGGGGGACCATTCAGTACTTC	CSVDGGTIQYF
TRBV28	-	many	TRBJ2-3	16	TGTGCCAGCAGTCCGCCAAGGACAACCATCACAGATACGCAGTATTTT	CASSPPRTTITDTQYF
TRBV20-1	TRBD2	-	TRBJ2-1	15	TGCAGTGCTAGACGGACGACTAGCGGGAGAGGTGAGCAGTTCTTC	CSARRTTSGRGEQFF
TRBV12-3/TRBV12-4	-	few	TRBJ1-1	13	TGTGCCAGCTCCCCGACACAAGGCACTGAAGCTTTCTTT	CASSPTQGTEAFF
TRBV18	TRBD1	once	TRBJ2-7	13	TGTGCCAGCTTACCAACAGGGGCCGCAACACAGTACTTC	CASLPTGAATQYF
TRBV7-9	-	few	TRBJ2-7	16	TGTGCCAGCAGCTTATCGCGAGGGGTCAGGACCTACGAGCAGTACTTC	CASSLSRGVRTYEQYF
TRBV4-1	-	-	TRBJ2-5	15	TGCGCCAGCAGCCAAGCGGGATTTATCCAAGAGACCCAGTACTTC	CASSQAGFIQETQYF
TRBV28	TRBD1	-	TRBJ2-1	14	TGTGCCAGCAGACTGCCGGACAGGTACAATGAGCAGTTCTTC	CASRLPDRYNEQFF
TRBV20-1	TRBD1	-	TRBJ2-7	14	TGCAGCGCTCCATATCGACAGGGGGCGGGGGAGCAGTACTTC	CSAPYRQGAGEQYF
TRBV11-2	TRBD2	-	TRBJ2-7	16	TGTGCCAGCAGCTTAGATCTAGCGGGAGGGCCCTACGAGCAGTACTTC	CASSLDLAGGPYEQYF
TRBV10-3	-	many	TRBJ2-5	13	TGTGCCATCAGTGAGTCGAGCCAAGAGACCCAGTACTTC	CAISESSQETQYF
TRBV12-3/TRBV12-4	-	-	TRBJ1-5	14	TGTGCCAGCAGTCAATTCGGGATAAGGCAGCCCCAGCATTTT	CASSQFGIRQPQHF
TRBV4-1	-	-	TRBJ2-3	13	TGCGCCAGCAGCCAACAGGACACAGATACGCAGTATTTT	CASSQQDTDTQYF
TRBV12-3/TRBV12-4	TRBD1	-	TRBJ2-1	13	TGTGCCAGCAGGTATTACAGGGGACCCCAGCAGTTCTTC	CASRYYRGPQQFF
TRBV6-2/TRBV6-3	-	few	TRBJ2-2	16	TGTGCCAGCAGTTACTCGAGGCCAGGAAAGGCCGGGGAGCTGTTTTTT	CASSYSRPGKAGELFF
TRBV5-1	TRBD2	few	TRBJ2-1	15	TGCGCCAGCAGCTTGCGAGCGGGGACCTACAATGAGCAGTTCTTC	CASSLRAGTYNEQFF
TRBV5-4	-	-	TRBJ1-1	15	TGTGCCAGCAGCGTTGGGACGGCCTTAAACACTGAAGCTTTCTTT	CASSVGTALNTEAFF
TRBV12-3/TRBV12-4	TRBD1	many	TRBJ2-2	16	TGTGCCAGCAGCCTTACAGGGGGAGCGAACACCGGGGAGCTGTTTTTT	CASSLTGGANTGELFF
TRBV28	-	few	TRBJ1-3	14	TGTGCCAGCAGCGGACAGCACTCTGGAAACACCATATATTTT	CASSGQHSGNTIYF
TRBV6-5	TRBD1	-	TRBJ2-7	17	TGTGCCAGCAGTTACTCGATAGACAGGGAGTTAGGCTACGAGCAGTACTTC	CASSYSIDRELGYEQYF
TRBV18	-	-	TRBJ2-5	13	TGTGCCAGCTCACCGTCCCCGCAAGAGACCCAGTACTTC	CASSPSPQETQYF
TRBV3-1	-	few	TRBJ1-1	14	TGTGCCAGCAGCCCAGGTTCGGGGAGCACTGAAGCTTTCTTT	CASSPGSGSTEAFF
TRBV7-8	-	-	TRBJ1-6	15	TGTGCCAGCACCCTAGGGGGGACAAGTAATTCACCCCTCCACTTT	CASTLGGTSNSPLHF
TRBV20-1	-	-	TRBJ2-7	13	TGCAGTGCCCCGCTTACCGGCTCCTACGAGCAGTACTTC	CSAPLTGSYEQYF
TRBV12-3/TRBV12-4	TRBD1	-	TRBJ1-4	13	TGTGCCAGCAGTTTACAGGGGGCCGAAAAACTGTTTTTT	CASSLQGAEKLFF
TRBV4-2	TRBD2	many	TRBJ2-3	19	TGTGCCAGCAGCCCAAGGACTAGCGGGGGCCTTCTCGGCACAGATACGCAGTATTTT	CASSPRTSGGLLGTDTQYF
TRBV29-1	-	few	TRBJ2-5	13	TGCAGCGTTGTAAGGGCCAGCCAAGAGACCCAGTACTTC	CSVVRASQETQYF
TRBV20-1	-	-	TRBJ1-5	14	TGCAGTGCGCCCCGCGGGGATGGCAATCAGCCCCAGCATTTT	CSAPRGDGNQPQHF
TRBV20-1	-	-	TRBJ2-6	15	TGCAGTGCTAGAGGCGACAGCTCTGGGGCCAACGTCCTGACTTTC	CSARGDSSGANVLTF
TRBV9	-	-	TRBJ2-6	16	TGTGCCAGCAGCGTAGCTCCGAACTCTGGGGCCAACGTCCTGACTTTC	CASSVAPNSGANVLTF
TRBV6-5	-	-	TRBJ1-1	14	TGTGCCAGCAGTTATACAGGGTATGGCACTGAAGCTTTCTTT	CASSYTGYGTEAFF
TRBV7-6	-	many	TRBJ2-3	13	TGTGCCAGCAGGCCTGAAGGGTCAGATACGCAGTATTTT	CASRPEGSDTQYF
TRBV24-1	TRBD1	few	TRBJ2-7	14	TGTGCCACCAGCCCCGGGACAGGGGGCTACGAGCAGTACTTC	CATSPGTGGYEQYF
TRBV10-3	-	many	TRBJ2-1	14	TGTGCCATCAGTGAGTCGCGGGGCGGAAATGAGCAGTTCTTC	CAISESRGGNEQFF
TRBV5-1	TRBD1	few	TRBJ1-1	14	TGCGCCAGCAGCCCGTGGGACAGTGTCACTGAAGCTTTCTTT	CASSPWDSVTEAFF
TRBV12-3/TRBV12-4	-	-	TRBJ2-1	12	TGTGCCAGCAGGTCCGCCGTGGCGGCTCAGTTCTTC	CASRSAVAAQFF
TRBV18	-	few	TRBJ2-1	15	TGTGCCAGCTCCCCGATTAGCGGAAACTTAAATGAGCAGTTCTTC	CASSPISGNLNEQFF
TRBV4-3	-	few	TRBJ2-7	17	TGCGCCAGCAGCCAAGATACCTACTTCGAGGGGCCCAGCGAGCAGTACTTC	CASSQDTYFEGPSEQYF
TRBV6-5	TRBD1	few	TRBJ2-7	15	TGTGCCAGCAGTTACCCCCGACAGGGCGTCTACGAGCAGTACTTC	CASSYPRQGVYEQYF
TRBV5-1	TRBD2	few	TRBJ2-1	17	TGCGCCAGCAGCTTACTAGCTAGCGGGGGGGGTTGGAATGAGCAGTTCTTC	CASSLLASGGGWNEQFF
TRBV18	TRBD1	-	TRBJ2-1	16	TGTGCCAGCTCACCACCGTGGGACAGGGTTGGTAATGAGCAGTTCTTC	CASSPPWDRVGNEQFF
TRBV28	-	few	TRBJ1-5	17	TGTGCCAGCAGTCGAATAGGGACCGGGGGTGGCAATCAGCCCCAGCATTTT	CASSRIGTGGGNQPQHF
TRBV4-2	-	-	TRBJ2-3	16	TGTGCCAGCAGCCAGGCCGGCGGACAGAGGTCGGATACGCAGTATTTT	CASSQAGGQRSDTQYF
TRBV11-2	TRBD1	-	TRBJ2-2	14	TGTGCCAGCAGCGTGACAGGGGGCGACGGGGAGCTGTTTTTT	CASSVTGGDGELFF
TRBV4-3	-	-	TRBJ2-3	17	TGCGCCAGCAGCCAAGATGCGGGGTTTGGGGGGACAGATACGCAGTATTTT	CASSQDAGFGGTDTQYF